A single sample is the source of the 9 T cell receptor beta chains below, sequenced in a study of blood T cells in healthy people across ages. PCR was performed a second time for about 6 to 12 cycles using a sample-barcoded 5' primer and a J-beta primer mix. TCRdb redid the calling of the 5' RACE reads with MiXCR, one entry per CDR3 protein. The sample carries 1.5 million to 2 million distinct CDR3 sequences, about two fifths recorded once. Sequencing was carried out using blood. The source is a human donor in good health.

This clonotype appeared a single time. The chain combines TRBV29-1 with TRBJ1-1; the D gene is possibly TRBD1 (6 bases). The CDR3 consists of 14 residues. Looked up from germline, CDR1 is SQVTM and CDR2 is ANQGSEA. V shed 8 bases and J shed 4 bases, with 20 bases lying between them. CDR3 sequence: CSLTGQIQGTEAFF. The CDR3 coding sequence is TGCAGCCTGACAGGCCAGATACAGGGCACTGAAGCTTTCTTT.

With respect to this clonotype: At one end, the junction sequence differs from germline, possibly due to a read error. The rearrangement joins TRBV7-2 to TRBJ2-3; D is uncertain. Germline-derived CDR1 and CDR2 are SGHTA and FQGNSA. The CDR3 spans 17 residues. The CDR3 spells CAGSPRRATLSTDTQYF. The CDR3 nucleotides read TGTGCCGGCAGCCCAAGAAGGGCGACCCTTAGCACAGATACGCAGTATTTT.

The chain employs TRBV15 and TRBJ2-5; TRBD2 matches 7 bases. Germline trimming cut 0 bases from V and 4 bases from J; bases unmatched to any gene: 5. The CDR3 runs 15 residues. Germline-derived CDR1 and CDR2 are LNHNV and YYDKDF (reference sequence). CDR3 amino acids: CATSRDLVAGETQYF. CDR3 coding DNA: TGTGCCACCAGCAGAGATCTCGTAGCGGGAGAGACCCAGTACTTC.

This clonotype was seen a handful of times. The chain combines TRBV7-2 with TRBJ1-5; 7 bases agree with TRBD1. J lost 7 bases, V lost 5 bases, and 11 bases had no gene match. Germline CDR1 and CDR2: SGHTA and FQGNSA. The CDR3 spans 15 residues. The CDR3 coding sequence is TGTGCCAGCAGCCCAGCAGGGGGAGTAAGCCAGCCCCAGCATTTT. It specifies CASSPAGGVSQPQHF. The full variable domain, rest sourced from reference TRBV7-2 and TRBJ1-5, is GAGVSQSPSNKVTEKGKDVELRCDPISGHTALYWYRQSLGQGLEFLIYFQGNSAPDKSGLPSDRFSAERTGGSVSTLTIQRTQQEDSAVYLCASSPAGGVSQPQHFGDGTRLSIL.

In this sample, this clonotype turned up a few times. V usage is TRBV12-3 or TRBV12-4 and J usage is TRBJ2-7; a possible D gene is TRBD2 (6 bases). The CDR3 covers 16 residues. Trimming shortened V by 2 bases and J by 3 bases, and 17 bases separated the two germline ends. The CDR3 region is CASSLHSSGGHYEQYF. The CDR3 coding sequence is TGTGCCAGCAGTTTACACTCGAGCGGAGGGCACTACGAGCAGTACTTC.

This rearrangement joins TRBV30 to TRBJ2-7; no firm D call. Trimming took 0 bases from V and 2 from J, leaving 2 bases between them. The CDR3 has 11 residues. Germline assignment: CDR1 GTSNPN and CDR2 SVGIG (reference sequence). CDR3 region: CAWSVTYEQYF. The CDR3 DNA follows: TGTGCCTGGAGTGTTACCTACGAGCAGTACTTC. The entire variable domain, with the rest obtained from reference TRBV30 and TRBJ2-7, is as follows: SQTIHQWPATLVQPVGSPLSLECTVEGTSNPNLYWYRQAAGRGLQLLFYSVGIGQISSEVPQNLSASRPQDRQFILSSKKLLLSDSGFYLCAWSVTYEQYFGPGTRLTVT.

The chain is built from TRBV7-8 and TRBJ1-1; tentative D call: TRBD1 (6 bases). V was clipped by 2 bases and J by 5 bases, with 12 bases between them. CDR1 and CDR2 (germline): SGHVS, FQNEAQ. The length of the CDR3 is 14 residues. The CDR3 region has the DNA TGTGCCAGCAGCTTATTGGGGGCGCCGACTGAAGCTTTCTTT. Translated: CASSLLGAPTEAFF.

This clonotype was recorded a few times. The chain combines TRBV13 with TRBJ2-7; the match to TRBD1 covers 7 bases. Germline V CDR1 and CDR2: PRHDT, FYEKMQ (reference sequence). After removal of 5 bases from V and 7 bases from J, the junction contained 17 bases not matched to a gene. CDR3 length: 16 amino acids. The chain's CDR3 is CASSEESTGKSGEQYF. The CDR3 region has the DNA TGTGCCAGCAGCGAAGAGTCGACAGGGAAATCTGGGGAGCAGTACTTC.

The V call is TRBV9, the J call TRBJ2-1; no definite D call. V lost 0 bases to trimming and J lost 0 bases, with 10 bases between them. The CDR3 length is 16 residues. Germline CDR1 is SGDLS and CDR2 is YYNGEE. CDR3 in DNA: TGTGCCAGCAGCGTAGCTATCTTAAGCTCCTACAATGAGCAGTTCTTC. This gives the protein CASSVAILSSYNEQFF.